These T cell receptor beta chains were read from a single sample in a study of shared clonotypes between healthy human individuals. Only in-frame clones appear in the TCRdb table, and some are missing; sequencing was by immunoSEQ multiplex PCR. The table includes hundreds of thousands of clones, around 96% detected once. Sequencing was done on a sample of naive CD8+ T cells sorted from blood. The receptors stem from a woman aged 25 to 39 in good health. CDR3s include the opening cysteine and the closing phenylalanine or tryptophan. A D gene is named only where the DNA matches it firmly. Some rows have no size entry. The others give once, few or many, or a class for an expanded clone.

>.|TRBJ2-7|.|TRBV5-6
CASQQFGPPHEQYF
TGTGCCAGCCAACAGTTCGGGCCTCCTCACGAGCAGTACTTC
>.|TRBJ2-1|.|TRBV14
CASSSRYSLQFF
TGTGCCAGCAGCTCTAGGTATAGCCTGCAGTTCTTC
>.|TRBJ1-5|.|TRBV4-1
CASSQGARTNQPQHF
TGCGCCAGCAGCCAAGGGGCGCGGACGAATCAGCCCCAGCATTTT
>.|TRBJ1-4|.|TRBV2
CASRPGGEEKLFF
TGTGCCAGCAGGCCGGGGGGAGAAGAAAAACTGTTTTTT
>.|TRBJ2-1|.|TRBV29-1
CSVEWLARSPYNEQFF
TGCAGCGTTGAGTGGCTAGCGAGATCCCCCTACAATGAGCAGTTCTTC
>.|TRBJ2-1|.|TRBV14
CASSQAYNEQFF
TGTGCCAGCAGCCAAGCTTACAATGAGCAGTTCTTC
>TRBD2|TRBJ2-1|.|TRBV7-6
CASSLAGGQDEQFF
TGTGCCAGCAGCTTAGCGGGAGGGCAAGATGAGCAGTTCTTC
>.|TRBJ2-7|.|TRBV13
CASSTRITYEQYF
TGTGCCAGCAGCACCCGTATTACCTACGAGCAGTACTTC
>.|TRBJ1-2|.|TRBV11-2
CASSPDATPNYGYTF
TGTGCCAGCAGCCCAGACGCAACCCCTAACTATGGCTACACCTTC
>.|TRBJ2-3|.|TRBV28
CASSLLGTGPSTDTQYF
TGTGCCAGCAGTTTATTGGGGACGGGACCAAGCACAGATACGCAGTATTTT
>.|TRBJ2-4|.|TRBV10-1
CASSEGTGLIQYF
TGCGCCAGCAGTGAGGGGACCGGCCTGATTCAGTACTTC
>.|TRBJ2-2|.|TRBV7-9
CASSAGSTGELFF
TGTGCCAGCAGCGCCGGATCTACCGGGGAGCTGTTTTTT
>.|TRBJ2-1|.|TRBV28
CASRVGWGALGNEQFF
TGTGCCAGCAGGGTTGGTTGGGGGGCTTTGGGCAATGAGCAGTTCTTC
>TRBD1|TRBJ2-6|.|TRBV5-1
CASSLGTGGTGANVLTF
TGCGCCAGCAGCCTTGGGACAGGGGGAACTGGGGCCAACGTCCTGACTTTC
>.|TRBJ1-5|.|TRBV5-5
CASSSRSLGGVSNQPQHF
TGTGCCAGCAGCTCCCGTTCGTTAGGGGGTGTGAGCAATCAGCCCCAGCATTTT
>.|TRBJ2-7|.|TRBV6-6
CASSYRVRDVYEQYF
TGTGCCAGCAGTTACCGGGTCAGGGACGTGTACGAGCAGTACTTC
>.|TRBJ2-5|.|TRBV11-2
CASSFGGGTQYF
TGTGCCAGCAGCTTTGGTGGAGGGACCCAGTACTTC
>TRBD1|TRBJ1-1|.|TRBV28
CASVTGGNTEAFF
TGTGCCAGCGTTACAGGGGGGAACACTGAAGCTTTCTTT
>TRBD1|TRBJ2-1|.|TRBV27
CASRLRDRVYSEQFF
TGTGCCAGCAGGTTACGGGACAGGGTGTACAGTGAGCAGTTCTTC
>.|TRBJ2-7|.|TRBV13
CASSLRKQSYEQYF
TGTGCCAGCAGCTTAAGGAAGCAATCCTACGAGCAGTACTTC
>TRBD1|TRBJ2-7|.|TRBV11-2
CASGRQGAYEQYF
TGTGCCAGCGGCCGACAGGGGGCCTACGAGCAGTACTTC
>.|TRBJ2-7|.|TRBV9
CASSDPGQQYF
TGTGCCAGCAGCGACCCGGGACAACAGTACTTC
>.|TRBJ2-3|.|TRBV27
CASSLSRADTQYF
TGTGCCAGCAGCCTGTCTAGGGCAGATACGCAGTATTTT
>.|TRBJ2-1|.|TRBV7-9
CASSLGPDNEQFF
TGTGCCAGCAGCTTAGGTCCAGACAATGAGCAGTTCTTC
>.|TRBJ1-5|.|TRBV15
CATSRSTGDQPQHF
TGTGCCACCAGCAGGTCGACAGGAGATCAGCCCCAGCATTTT
>.|TRBJ1-1|.|TRBV5-4
CASSLSYGRMNTEAFF
TGTGCCAGCAGCTTAAGTTACGGCAGGATGAACACTGAAGCTTTCTTT
>.|TRBJ2-7|.|TRBV11-1
CASSTGFYEQYF
TGTGCCAGCAGTACAGGGTTCTACGAGCAGTACTTC
>TRBD2|TRBJ2-7|.|TRBV28
CASSLMASGYSYEQYF
TGTGCCAGCAGTTTAATGGCTAGCGGATACTCCTACGAGCAGTACTTC
>.|TRBJ2-7|.|TRBV6-6
CASSYDRAYEQYF
TGTGCCAGCAGTTACGACAGAGCCTACGAGCAGTACTTC
>TRBD2|TRBJ2-3|.|TRBV2
CASSGPSGIGSDTQYF
TGTGCCAGCAGTGGGCCTAGCGGGATCGGATCAGATACGCAGTATTTT
>.|TRBJ2-1|.|TRBV4-1
CASSQDPRGDNEQFF
TGCGCCAGCAGCCAAGATCCCAGGGGGGACAATGAGCAGTTCTTC
>TRBD2|TRBJ2-3|once|TRBV27
CASSLLSGRADTQYF
TGTGCCAGCAGTTTATTATCCGGGAGGGCAGATACGCAGTATTTT
>.|TRBJ2-1|.|TRBV29-1
CSVEEGPGYNEQFF
TGCAGCGTTGAGGAGGGGCCGGGATACAATGAGCAGTTCTTC
>TRBD2|TRBJ2-7|.|TRBV13
CASSLEAGTSGSGEQYF
TGTGCCAGCAGCTTAGAAGCCGGGACTAGCGGGAGCGGCGAGCAGTACTTC
>TRBD2|TRBJ2-7|.|TRBV5-6
CASSEGLELSDEQYF
TGTGCCAGCAGCGAGGGACTAGAACTTTCGGACGAGCAGTACTTC
>TRBD1|TRBJ1-2|.|TRBV14
CASSLGQIYGYTF
TGTGCCAGCAGCCTGGGACAGATCTATGGCTACACCTTC
>.|TRBJ1-1|once|TRBV7-9
CASSPGGTEAFF
TGTGCCAGCAGCCCCGGGGGGACTGAAGCTTTCTTT
>TRBD1|TRBJ2-7|.|TRBV7-9
CASSRPGQPYEQYF
TGTGCCAGCAGCAGGCCGGGACAGCCCTACGAGCAGTACTTC
>.|TRBJ2-1|.|TRBV7-9
CASSLGWSSYNEQFF
TGTGCCAGCAGCTTAGGGTGGAGCTCCTACAATGAGCAGTTCTTC
>TRBD2|TRBJ2-3|.|TRBV27
CASSTGGSTQYF
TGTGCCAGCAGCACGGGGGGTTCTACGCAGTATTTT
>TRBD1|TRBJ2-7|.|TRBV25-1
CASSGQGMEEQYF
TGTGCCAGCTCGGGACAGGGGATGGAGGAGCAGTACTTC
>.|TRBJ2-7|.|TRBV28
CPTKKDQGGFEQYF
TGTCCGACAAAAAAGGACCAGGGAGGATTCGAGCAGTACTTC
>.|TRBJ1-4|.|TRBV4-2
CASSQAPEKLFF
TGTGCCAGCAGCCAAGCCCCTGAAAAACTGTTTTTT
>.|TRBJ2-7|.|TRBV30
CAWSVAAGLRYEQYF
TGTGCCTGGAGTGTAGCAGCGGGCCTCAGGTACGAGCAGTACTTC
>.|TRBJ2-3|.|TRBV5-6
CASSLGSDTQYF
TGTGCCAGCAGCTTGGGTTCAGATACGCAGTATTTT
>.|TRBJ1-1|.|TRBV9
CASSVEPGMNTEAFF
TGTGCCAGCAGCGTAGAGCCGGGGATGAACACTGAAGCTTTCTTT
>.|TRBJ2-5|.|TRBV28
CASRRRYQETQYF
TGTGCCAGCAGACGACGGTACCAAGAGACCCAGTACTTC
>.|TRBJ1-5|.|TRBV19
CASSASVPGLSNQPQHF
TGTGCCAGTAGTGCCTCAGTTCCCGGCTTAAGCAATCAGCCCCAGCATTTT